The following is a T cell receptor (beta chain) sequence with its context. This sample is part of a study of blood T cell repertoires in COVID-19. Overall study: Specimens from acute and convalescent COVID-19 originated in the United States, Italy and Spain.

Data came from immunoSEQ multiplex PCR; TCRdb stores just in-frame clones and leaves some out. The table shows roughly 49,000 clones, with over 90% occurring only once. This TCR was sampled from a woman over 75 with acute or convalescent COVID-19. Material: peripheral blood.

The CDR3 region is CASRGDRGYNSPLHF. For the CDR3, the DNA is TGTGCCAGCAGGGGGGACAGGGGCTATAATTCACCCCTCCACTTT. This chain connects TRBV6-5 to TRBJ1-6, with 10 nucleotides matching TRBD1. Per germline, CDR1 MNHEY and CDR2 SVGAGI. CDR3 length equals 15 residues. The junction had 2 bases not matched to a gene; V was cut back by 6 bases and J by 3 bases.